This is a list of T cell receptor beta chains from one sample in a study of blood T cells in healthy people across ages. MiXCR, run by TCRdb on the 5' RACE reads, gives a single entry per CDR3 protein. The table shows hundreds of thousands of distinct CDR3 sequences, with around 32% occurring only once. The specimen was blood. The receptor set was obtained from a woman aged 80 or over in good health. Each CDR3 is given with its conserved first and last residue. A D gene is named only where the DNA matches it firmly. The size entry is marked missing in some rows and otherwise reads once, few, many or a size class.

clone size	V gene	J gene	D gene	CDR3 DNA	CDR3 protein
many	TRBV5-1	TRBJ2-1	TRBD2	TGCGCCAGCAGCCAGGGACTATTAGGGGAGGATGAGCAGTTCTTC	CASSQGLLGEDEQFF
once	TRBV7-9	TRBJ2-7	TRBD2	TGTGCCAGCAGCTCCCCTGGAGCGGGAGTGAACGAGCAGTACTTC	CASSSPGAGVNEQYF
many	TRBV10-3	TRBJ2-7	.	TGTGCCATCAGCTCAGGATTCGAGCAGTACTTC	CAISSGFEQYF
.	TRBV27	TRBJ1-4	.	TGTGCCAGCAGTTTATCGAGCACCACAGGGTATCAGCCCATCACTTATGAAAAACTGTTTTTT	CASSLSSTTGYQPITYEKLFF
many	TRBV7-2	TRBJ2-7	TRBD1	TGTGCCAGCAGCACCCGGACAGGGGGCAATTACGAGCAGTACTTC	CASSTRTGGNYEQYF
.	TRBV6-6	TRBJ1-2	.	TGTGCCAGCAGTTACCGGACCTGGGACTATGGCTACACCTTC	CASSYRTWDYGYTF
.	TRBV18	TRBJ1-4	TRBD1	TGTGCCAGCTCACCACGGGACAGGGGCCGAGTTGAAAAACTGTTTTTT	CASSPRDRGRVEKLFF
many	TRBV7-3	TRBJ2-5	.	TGTGCCAGCAGCTTAGTCAGGGAGGAGACCCAGTACTTC	CASSLVREETQYF
many	TRBV4-3	TRBJ2-7	.	TGCGCCAGCAGCCAAGGATCCGGCGGGGCCTACGAGCAGTACTTC	CASSQGSGGAYEQYF
.	TRBV3-1	TRBJ1-4	.	TGTGCCAGCAGCCAAGATACTTTACAGTTCTTTAATGAAAAACTGTTTTTT	CASSQDTLQFFNEKLFF
many	TRBV7-2	TRBJ2-7	.	TGTGCCAGCAGCCTAACTTTCTACGAGCAGTACTTC	CASSLTFYEQYF
many	TRBV19	TRBJ2-1	TRBD1	TGTGCCAGTAGTAAGGCGGGACAGGGGGCAGATGAGCAGTTCTTC	CASSKAGQGADEQFF
many	TRBV4-3	TRBJ1-6	.	TGCGCCAGCAGCCAACACGGAGGGCTAGGGGATTCACCCCTCCACTTT	CASSQHGGLGDSPLHF
.	TRBV12-3/TRBV12-4	TRBJ2-1	TRBD2	TGTGCCAGCAGGCTTCGGGGGGAGTCCCACAATGAGCAGTTCTTC	CASRLRGESHNEQFF
.	TRBV5-1	TRBJ2-7	.	TGCGCCAGCAGTGGAGGGGGGCTCGACAATGAGCAGTACTTC	CASSGGGLDNEQYF
many	TRBV12-3/TRBV12-4	TRBJ2-5	TRBD2	TGTGCCAGCAGTTTACTACTAGCGAGTTTTGAGGAGACCCAGTACTTC	CASSLLLASFEETQYF
.	TRBV5-6	TRBJ2-1	TRBD1	TGTGCCAGCAGCACCGACAGGGGCGGAATACACAATGAGCAGTTCTTC	CASSTDRGGIHNEQFF
many	TRBV20-1	TRBJ1-1	TRBD1	TGCAGTGCTATGGACAGGGGTCACACTGAAGCTTTCTTT	CSAMDRGHTEAFF
.	TRBV11-2	TRBJ1-3	.	TGTGCCAGCAGCTTTTATGGCGGTTCGGGAAACACCATATATTTT	CASSFYGGSGNTIYF
.	TRBV11-2	TRBJ2-3	TRBD2	TGTGCCAGCAGGCGGGGGATTTTCACAGATACGCAGTATTTT	CASRRGIFTDTQYF
many	TRBV15	TRBJ2-4	TRBD2	TGTGCCACCAGCAGAGATCCTAGTAGCGGGGGAACTTTAGCCAAAAACATTCAGTACTTC	CATSRDPSSGGTLAKNIQYF
few	TRBV9	TRBJ1-1	.	TGTGCCAGCAGCCTAACCGACGCTGAAGCTTTCTTT	CASSLTDAEAFF
many	TRBV5-1	TRBJ2-1	.	TGCGCCAGCCGCCGAGGAGACATCAACAATGAGCAGTTCTTC	CASRRGDINNEQFF
.	TRBV4-3	TRBJ2-2	.	TGCGCCAGCAGCCAAGTAACCGGGGGGAACACCGGGGAGCTGTTTTTT	CASSQVTGGNTGELFF
few	TRBV4-1	TRBJ1-5	TRBD1	TGCGCCAGCAGCCAAGTCCAGGGGGTCAATCAGCCCCAGCATTTT	CASSQVQGVNQPQHF
.	TRBV30	TRBJ1-1	.	TGTGCCTGGAGGAACGGGGCAGGAACTGAAGCTTTCTTT	CAWRNGAGTEAFF
.	TRBV7-2	TRBJ1-6	.	TGTGCCAGCAGCCCAGACCATTCGAGAGGTTCACCCCTCCACTTT	CASSPDHSRGSPLHF
few	TRBV19	TRBJ2-4	.	TGTGCCAGTAGTATGCCCGGGGTAGTTGACATTCAGTACTTC	CASSMPGVVDIQYF